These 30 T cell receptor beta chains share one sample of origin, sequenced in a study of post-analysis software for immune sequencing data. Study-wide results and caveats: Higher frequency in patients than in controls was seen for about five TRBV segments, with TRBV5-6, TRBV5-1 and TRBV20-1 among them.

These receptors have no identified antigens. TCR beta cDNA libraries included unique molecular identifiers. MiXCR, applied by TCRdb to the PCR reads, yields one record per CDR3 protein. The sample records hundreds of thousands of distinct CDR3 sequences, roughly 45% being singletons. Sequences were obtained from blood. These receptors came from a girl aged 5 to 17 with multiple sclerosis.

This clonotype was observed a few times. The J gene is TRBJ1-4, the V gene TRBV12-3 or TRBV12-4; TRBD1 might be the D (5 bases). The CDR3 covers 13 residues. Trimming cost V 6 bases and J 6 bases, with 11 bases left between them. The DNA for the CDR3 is TGTGCCAGCAGCTGGGGGGGATATGAAAAACTGTTTTTT. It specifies CASSWGGYEKLFF.

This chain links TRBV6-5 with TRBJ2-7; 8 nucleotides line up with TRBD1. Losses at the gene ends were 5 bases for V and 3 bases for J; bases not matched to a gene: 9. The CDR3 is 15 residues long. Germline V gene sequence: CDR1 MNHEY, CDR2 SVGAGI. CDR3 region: CASSADRGSLYEQYF. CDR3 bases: TGTGCCAGCAGTGCCGACAGGGGCTCGCTCTACGAGCAGTACTTC.

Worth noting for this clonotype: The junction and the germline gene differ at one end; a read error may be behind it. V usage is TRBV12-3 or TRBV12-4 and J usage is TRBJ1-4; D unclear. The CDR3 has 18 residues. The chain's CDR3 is CASSPRQETDATNEKRFF. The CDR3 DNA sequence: TGTGCCAGCAGTCCGCGACAAGAGACTGACGCAACTAATGAAAAACGGTTTTTT.

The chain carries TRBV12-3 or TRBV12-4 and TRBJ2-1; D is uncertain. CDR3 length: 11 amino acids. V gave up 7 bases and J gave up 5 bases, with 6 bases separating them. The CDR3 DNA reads TGTGCCAGCAAAAAAGACAATGAGCAGTTCTTC. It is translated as CASKKDNEQFF.

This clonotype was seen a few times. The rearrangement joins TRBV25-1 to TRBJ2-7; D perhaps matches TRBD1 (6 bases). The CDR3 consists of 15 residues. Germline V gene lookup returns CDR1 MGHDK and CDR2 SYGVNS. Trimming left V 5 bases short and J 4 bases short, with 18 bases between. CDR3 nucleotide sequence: TGTGCCAGCAGTCGCTCACAGGGCCTTCTGTACGAGCAGTACTTC. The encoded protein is CASSRSQGLLYEQYF.

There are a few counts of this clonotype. CDR3 amino acids: CSAGQGSSGYTF. The CDR3 DNA sequence: TGCAGCGCTGGCCAGGGGTCTTCTGGCTACACCTTC. The rearrangement joins TRBV29-1 to TRBJ1-2; tentatively, D is TRBD1 (6 bases). V shed 7 bases and J shed 7 bases, with 16 bases lying between them. Germline CDR1 and CDR2: SQVTM and ANQGSEA. The CDR3 totals 12 residues.

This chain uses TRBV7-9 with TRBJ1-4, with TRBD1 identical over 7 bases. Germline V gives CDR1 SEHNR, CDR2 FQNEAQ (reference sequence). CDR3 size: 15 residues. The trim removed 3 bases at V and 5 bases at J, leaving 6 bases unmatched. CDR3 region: CASSLAGTVNEKLFF. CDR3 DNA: TGTGCCAGCAGCTTGGCGGGGACAGTGAATGAAAAACTGTTTTTT.

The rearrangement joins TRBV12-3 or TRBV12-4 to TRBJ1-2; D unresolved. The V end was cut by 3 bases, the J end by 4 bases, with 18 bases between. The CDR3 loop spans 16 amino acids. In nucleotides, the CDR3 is TGTGCCAGCAGTTTCAACCGGGCCCTAGCAAGCTATGGCTACACCTTC. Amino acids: CASSFNRALASYGYTF.

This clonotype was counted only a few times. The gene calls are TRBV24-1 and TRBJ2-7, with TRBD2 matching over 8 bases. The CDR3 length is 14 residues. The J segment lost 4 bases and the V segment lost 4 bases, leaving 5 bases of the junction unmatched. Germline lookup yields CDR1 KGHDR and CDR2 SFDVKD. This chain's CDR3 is CATSEAGVEYEQYF. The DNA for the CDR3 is TGTGCCACCAGTGAAGCGGGAGTAGAATACGAGCAGTACTTC.

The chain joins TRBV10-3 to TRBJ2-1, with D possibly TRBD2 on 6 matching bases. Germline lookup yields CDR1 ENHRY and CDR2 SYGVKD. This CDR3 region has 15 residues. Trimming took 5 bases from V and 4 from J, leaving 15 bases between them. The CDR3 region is CAISTRSGGYNEQFF. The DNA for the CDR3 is TGTGCCATCAGTACCCGTAGCGGCGGATACAATGAGCAGTTCTTC.

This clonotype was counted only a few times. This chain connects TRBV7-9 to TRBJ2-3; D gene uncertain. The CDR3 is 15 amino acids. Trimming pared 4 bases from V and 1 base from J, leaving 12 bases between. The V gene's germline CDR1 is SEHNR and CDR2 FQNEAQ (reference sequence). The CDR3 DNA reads TGTGCCAGCAGCTCCCGGGCCCAGGGCACAGATACGCAGTATTTT. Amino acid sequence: CASSSRAQGTDTQYF.

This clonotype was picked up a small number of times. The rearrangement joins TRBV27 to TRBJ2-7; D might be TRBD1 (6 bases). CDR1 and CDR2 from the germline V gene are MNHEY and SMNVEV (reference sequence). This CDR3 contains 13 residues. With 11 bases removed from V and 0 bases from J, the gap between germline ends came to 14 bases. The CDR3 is CAGPGQSSYEQYF. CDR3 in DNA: TGTGCCGGACCAGGACAGAGCTCCTACGAGCAGTACTTC.

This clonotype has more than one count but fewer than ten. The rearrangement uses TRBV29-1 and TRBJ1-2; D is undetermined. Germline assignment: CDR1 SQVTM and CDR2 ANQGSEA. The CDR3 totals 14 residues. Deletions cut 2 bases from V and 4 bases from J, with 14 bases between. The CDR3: CSVELRTEVYGYTF. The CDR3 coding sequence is TGCAGCGTTGAACTAAGGACGGAGGTCTATGGCTACACCTTC.

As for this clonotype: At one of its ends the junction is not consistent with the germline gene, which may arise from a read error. The CDR3 bases are TGCAGTGCTGGAGATCGAGGGGCGCAAGAGACCCAGTACTTC. Its translation: CSAGDRGAQETQYF. This chain joins TRBV20-1 and TRBJ2-5; D tentatively fits TRBD1 or TRBD2 (5 bases each). Germline-derived CDR1 and CDR2 are DFQATT and SNEGSKA (reference sequence). CDR3 length: 14 residues.

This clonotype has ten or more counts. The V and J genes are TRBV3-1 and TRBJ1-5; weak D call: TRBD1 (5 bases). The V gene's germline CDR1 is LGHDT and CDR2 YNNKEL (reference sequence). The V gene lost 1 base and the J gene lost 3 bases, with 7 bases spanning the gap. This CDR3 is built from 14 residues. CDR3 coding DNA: TGTGCCAGCAGCCAAGGGGGGTCCAATCAGCCCCAGCATTTT. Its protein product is CASSQGGSNQPQHF.

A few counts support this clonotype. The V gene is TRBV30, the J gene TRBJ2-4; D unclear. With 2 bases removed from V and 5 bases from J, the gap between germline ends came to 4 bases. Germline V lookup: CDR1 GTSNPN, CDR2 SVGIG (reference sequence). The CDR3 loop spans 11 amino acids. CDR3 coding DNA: TGTGCCTGGAGTAGGGAAAACATTCAGTACTTC. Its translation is CAWSRENIQYF.

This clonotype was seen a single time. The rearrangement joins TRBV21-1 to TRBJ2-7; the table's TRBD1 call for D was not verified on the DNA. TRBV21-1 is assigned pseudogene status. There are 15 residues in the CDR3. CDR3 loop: CASSAPHHRLDEQYF. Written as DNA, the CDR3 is TGTGCCAGCAGCGCCCCTCACCACCGACTTGACGAGCAGTACTTC.

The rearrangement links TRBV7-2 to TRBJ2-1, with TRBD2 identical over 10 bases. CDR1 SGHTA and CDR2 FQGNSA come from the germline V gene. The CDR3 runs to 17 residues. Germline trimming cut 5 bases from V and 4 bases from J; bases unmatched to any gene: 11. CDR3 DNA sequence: TGTGCCAGCAGCCCCCGTCTTGGACTAGCGGATTACAATGAGCAGTTCTTC. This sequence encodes CASSPRLGLADYNEQFF.

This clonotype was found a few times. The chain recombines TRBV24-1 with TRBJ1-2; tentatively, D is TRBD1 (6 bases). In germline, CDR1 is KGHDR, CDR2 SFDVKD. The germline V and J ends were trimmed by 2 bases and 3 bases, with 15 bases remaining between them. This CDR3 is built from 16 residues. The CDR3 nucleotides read TGTGCCACCAGTGATTCTGACCAGGGGCAGTACTATGGCTACACCTTC. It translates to CATSDSDQGQYYGYTF.

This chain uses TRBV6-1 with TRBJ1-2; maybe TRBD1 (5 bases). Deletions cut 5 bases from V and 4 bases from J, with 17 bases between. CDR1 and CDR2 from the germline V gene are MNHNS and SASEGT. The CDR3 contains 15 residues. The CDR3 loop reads CASSSWDGWSYGYTF. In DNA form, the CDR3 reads TGTGCCAGCAGTTCCTGGGACGGATGGAGCTATGGCTACACCTTC.

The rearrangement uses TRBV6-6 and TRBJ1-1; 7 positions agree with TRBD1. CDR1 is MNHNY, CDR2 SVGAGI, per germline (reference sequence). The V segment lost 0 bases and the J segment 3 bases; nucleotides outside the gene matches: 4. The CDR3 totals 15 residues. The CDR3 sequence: CASSYSYQGDTEAFF. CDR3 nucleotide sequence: TGTGCCAGCAGTTACTCGTACCAGGGGGACACTGAAGCTTTCTTT.

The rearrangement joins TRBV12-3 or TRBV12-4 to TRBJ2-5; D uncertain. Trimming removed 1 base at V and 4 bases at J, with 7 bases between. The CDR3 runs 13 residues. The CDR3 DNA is TGTGCCAGCAGTTTAGTGTCGGGAGAGACCCAGTACTTC. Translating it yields CASSLVSGETQYF.

The CDR3 DNA follows: TGCAGTGCTAGAGATGGCGGACAGCCGAGCGAGCAGTACTTC. It is translated as CSARDGGQPSEQYF. The chain has TRBV20-1 and TRBJ2-7; a possible D gene is TRBD1 (6 bases). This CDR3 contains 14 residues. Deletions cut 0 bases from V and 6 bases from J, with 15 bases between. Germline CDR1 reads DFQATT; CDR2 reads SNEGSKA (reference sequence).

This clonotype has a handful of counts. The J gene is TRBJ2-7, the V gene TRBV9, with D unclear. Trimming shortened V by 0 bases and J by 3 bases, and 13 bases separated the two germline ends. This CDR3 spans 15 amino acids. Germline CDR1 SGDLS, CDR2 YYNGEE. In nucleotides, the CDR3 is TGTGCCAGCAGCGTAGCTACCGTGGAAGGCTACGAGCAGTACTTC. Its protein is CASSVATVEGYEQYF.

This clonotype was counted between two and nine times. The CDR3 bases are TGTGCCAGCAGTTTAGACCGGACTGGCGTGGATGAGCAGTTCTTC. Its protein product is CASSLDRTGVDEQFF. This chain connects TRBV12-3 or TRBV12-4 to TRBJ2-1; maybe TRBD2 (5 bases). The CDR3 runs to 15 residues. Trimming pared 1 base from V and 8 bases from J, leaving 15 bases between.

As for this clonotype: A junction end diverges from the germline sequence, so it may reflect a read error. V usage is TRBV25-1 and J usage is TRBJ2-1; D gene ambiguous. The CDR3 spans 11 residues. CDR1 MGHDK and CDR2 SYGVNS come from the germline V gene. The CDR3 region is CASSARNQQFF. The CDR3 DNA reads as TGTGCCAGCAGTGCCCGCAATCAGCAGTTCTTC.

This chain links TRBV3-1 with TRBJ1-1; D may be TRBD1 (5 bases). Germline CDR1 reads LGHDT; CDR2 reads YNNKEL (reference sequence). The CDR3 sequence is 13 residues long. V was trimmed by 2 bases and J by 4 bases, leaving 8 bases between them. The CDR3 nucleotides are TGTGCCAGCAGCCAAAAGGGGATCACTGAAGCTTTCTTT. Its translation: CASSQKGITEAFF. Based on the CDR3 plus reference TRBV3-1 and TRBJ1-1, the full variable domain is DTAVSQTPKYLVTQMGNDKSIKCEQNLGHDTMYWYKQDSKKFLKIMFSYNNKELIINETVPNRFSPKSPDKAHLNLHINSLELGDSAVYFCASSQKGITEAFFGQGTRLTVV.

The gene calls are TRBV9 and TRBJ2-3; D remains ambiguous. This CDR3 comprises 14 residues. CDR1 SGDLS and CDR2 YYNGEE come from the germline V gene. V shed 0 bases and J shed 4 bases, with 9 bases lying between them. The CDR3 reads CASSVGAPPDTQYF. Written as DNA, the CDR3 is TGTGCCAGCAGCGTAGGAGCGCCACCAGATACGCAGTATTTT. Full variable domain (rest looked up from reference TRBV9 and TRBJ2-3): DSGVTQTPKHLITATGQRVTLRCSPRSGDLSVYWYQQSLDQGLQFLIQYYNGEERAKGNILERFSAQQFPDLHSELNLSSLELGDSALYFCASSVGAPPDTQYFGPGTRLTVL.

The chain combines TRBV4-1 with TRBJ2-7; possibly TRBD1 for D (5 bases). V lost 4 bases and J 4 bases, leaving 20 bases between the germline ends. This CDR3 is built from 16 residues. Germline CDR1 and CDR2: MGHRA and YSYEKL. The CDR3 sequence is CASSPRKDIDRYEQYF. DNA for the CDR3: TGCGCCAGCAGCCCTCGGAAGGACATAGATCGGTACGAGCAGTACTTC.

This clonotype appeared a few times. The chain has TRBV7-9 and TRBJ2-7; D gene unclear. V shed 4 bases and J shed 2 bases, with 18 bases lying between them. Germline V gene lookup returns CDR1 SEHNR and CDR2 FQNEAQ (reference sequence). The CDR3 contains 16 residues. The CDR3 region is CASSSIQASDTYEQYF. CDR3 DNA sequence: TGTGCCAGCAGCTCCATACAAGCTTCGGATACCTACGAGCAGTACTTC.